Listed below are T cell receptor beta chains from one sample, sequenced in a study of T cells in Graves' hyperthyroidism and ophthalmopathy. Each CDR3 protein gets one entry after TCRdb re-called the multiplex PCR reads with MiXCR. The table has approximately 430,000 distinct CDR3 sequences, over 12% seen once; the top ten hold less than 15%. The specimen was blood. These receptors were obtained from a young man with Graves' ophthalmopathy. Both conserved end residues are part of each CDR3. The order of the fields is D gene, J gene, V gene, clone size, CDR3 DNA, CDR3 protein. The D gene is left open where the match is weak. Expanded clones get a size class; other rows say once, few or many, or leave the size out.

d_call: -
j_call: TRBJ2-1
v_call: TRBV2
clone_size: -
cdr3_nt: TGTGCCAGCACTACCCGGACCCCCAGGGATGAGCAGTTCTTC
cdr3_aa: CASTTRTPRDEQFF

d_call: -
j_call: TRBJ2-3
v_call: TRBV9
clone_size: few
cdr3_nt: TGTGCCAGCAGCGACCTAGATTTGGAGGATACGCAGTATTTT
cdr3_aa: CASSDLDLEDTQYF

d_call: -
j_call: TRBJ2-7
v_call: TRBV27
clone_size: many
cdr3_nt: TGTGCCAGCAGTTTAAGGGGCCCCTACGAGCAGTACTTC
cdr3_aa: CASSLRGPYEQYF

d_call: TRBD2
j_call: TRBJ2-7
v_call: TRBV18
clone_size: -
cdr3_nt: TGTGCCAGCTCACCGGGGCGGGAGGGCTACGAGCAGTACTTC
cdr3_aa: CASSPGREGYEQYF

d_call: -
j_call: TRBJ2-3
v_call: TRBV16
clone_size: few
cdr3_nt: TGTGCCAGCAGCCAACATGTAGATACGCAGTATTTT
cdr3_aa: CASSQHVDTQYF

d_call: TRBD2
j_call: TRBJ2-3
v_call: TRBV20-1
clone_size: once
cdr3_nt: TGCAGTGCTAGAGATCGGGCTAGCGGGAAGGCAGATACGCAGTATTTT
cdr3_aa: CSARDRASGKADTQYF

d_call: -
j_call: TRBJ1-3
v_call: TRBV6-1
clone_size: many
cdr3_nt: TGTGCCAGCAGTGAATTTCGGCAGATCTCTGGAAACACCATATATTTT
cdr3_aa: CASSEFRQISGNTIYF

d_call: TRBD1
j_call: TRBJ1-2
v_call: TRBV6-1
clone_size: many
cdr3_nt: TGTGCCAGCAGTCACGAGGGACAGGGGGCACGAGGCTACACCTTC
cdr3_aa: CASSHEGQGARGYTF

d_call: -
j_call: TRBJ2-7
v_call: TRBV11-2
clone_size: many
cdr3_nt: TGTGCCAGCACCCTAGTCCTGGGGGGTTACGAGCAGTACTTC
cdr3_aa: CASTLVLGGYEQYF

d_call: -
j_call: TRBJ1-1
v_call: TRBV2
clone_size: many
cdr3_nt: TGTGCCAGCAGTATGCATATCACGGACACTGAAGCTTTCTTT
cdr3_aa: CASSMHITDTEAFF

d_call: -
j_call: TRBJ1-5
v_call: TRBV6-1
clone_size: many
cdr3_nt: TGTGCCAGCAGTGAAGCTGAGGGGGGCAATCAGCCCCAGCATTTT
cdr3_aa: CASSEAEGGNQPQHF

d_call: -
j_call: TRBJ2-7
v_call: TRBV19
clone_size: once
cdr3_nt: TGTGCCAGTAGTATAGGCCGGGGCCCTTCCTACGAGCAGTACTTC
cdr3_aa: CASSIGRGPSYEQYF

d_call: TRBD1
j_call: TRBJ2-1
v_call: TRBV24-1
clone_size: few
cdr3_nt: TGTGCCACCAGTGATCCAGGACAGGGATCCTACAATGAGCAGTTCTTC
cdr3_aa: CATSDPGQGSYNEQFF

d_call: -
j_call: TRBJ2-2
v_call: TRBV7-8
clone_size: many
cdr3_nt: TGTGCCAGCACCCTCGAGGGGGGCGCTTCCGGGGAGCTGTTTTTT
cdr3_aa: CASTLEGGASGELFF

d_call: -
j_call: TRBJ1-5
v_call: TRBV2
clone_size: -
cdr3_nt: TGTGCCAGCAGTGGACCCCCGGGGGTCCCACTGCATTTT
cdr3_aa: CASSGPPGVPLHF

d_call: TRBD1
j_call: TRBJ1-1
v_call: TRBV7-9
clone_size: many
cdr3_nt: TGTGCCAGCAGCCCTGGACAGGGGGTAATTACTGAAGCTTTCTTT
cdr3_aa: CASSPGQGVITEAFF

d_call: TRBD1
j_call: TRBJ2-5
v_call: TRBV18
clone_size: many
cdr3_nt: TGTGCCAGCTCACCTCTAGGACAGGGGGCACGAGAGACCCAGTACTTC
cdr3_aa: CASSPLGQGARETQYF

d_call: -
j_call: TRBJ2-1
v_call: TRBV5-6
clone_size: -
cdr3_nt: TGTGCCAGCAGCCGATCGGGCCTGTATAATGAGCAGTTCTTC
cdr3_aa: CASSRSGLYNEQFF

d_call: -
j_call: TRBJ2-7
v_call: TRBV12-3/TRBV12-4
clone_size: many
cdr3_nt: TGTGCCAGCAGTTTGATGGGTCGAGAGCAGTACTTC
cdr3_aa: CASSLMGREQYF

d_call: -
j_call: TRBJ2-7
v_call: TRBV29-1
clone_size: few
cdr3_nt: TGCAGCGTTTCTGAGGGCTCCTACGAGCAGTACTTC
cdr3_aa: CSVSEGSYEQYF

d_call: TRBD1
j_call: TRBJ1-1
v_call: TRBV5-1
clone_size: many
cdr3_nt: TGCGCCAGCAGCTTTACAGGGGAAACTGAAGCTTTCTTT
cdr3_aa: CASSFTGETEAFF

d_call: -
j_call: TRBJ2-7
v_call: TRBV11-3
clone_size: many
cdr3_nt: TGTGCCAGCTCACCACCTAGCTCCTACGAGCAGTACTTC
cdr3_aa: CASSPPSSYEQYF

d_call: -
j_call: TRBJ1-4
v_call: TRBV4-1
clone_size: -
cdr3_nt: TGCGCCAGCAGCCAAGATAGACCCGGGACATCAACTAATGAAAAACTGTTTTTT
cdr3_aa: CASSQDRPGTSTNEKLFF

d_call: TRBD1
j_call: TRBJ1-1
v_call: TRBV5-1
clone_size: -
cdr3_nt: TGCGCCAGCAGCCCCACGACAGGGGCGGACACTGAAGCTTTCTTT
cdr3_aa: CASSPTTGADTEAFF

d_call: -
j_call: TRBJ1-1
v_call: TRBV2
clone_size: many
cdr3_nt: TGTGCCAGCACGTGGACAACTGAAGCTTTCTTT
cdr3_aa: CASTWTTEAFF

d_call: TRBD1
j_call: TRBJ1-1
v_call: TRBV18
clone_size: many
cdr3_nt: TGTGCCAGCTCACCCGGGACAGACCCCCTTGAAGCTTTCTTT
cdr3_aa: CASSPGTDPLEAFF

d_call: -
j_call: TRBJ2-4
v_call: TRBV30
clone_size: many
cdr3_nt: TGTGCCTGGAGTGCCTACTCGGCCATTCAGTACTTC
cdr3_aa: CAWSAYSAIQYF

d_call: TRBD1
j_call: TRBJ2-7
v_call: TRBV20-1
clone_size: many
cdr3_nt: TGCAGTGCAAACCCCGACAGGGACCGCTACGAGCAGTACTTC
cdr3_aa: CSANPDRDRYEQYF

d_call: TRBD1
j_call: TRBJ2-5
v_call: TRBV4-1
clone_size: -
cdr3_nt: TGCGCCAGCAGCCAAGAAGGTCTAGGGGGCTCAGAGACCCAGTACTTC
cdr3_aa: CASSQEGLGGSETQYF

d_call: -
j_call: TRBJ1-3
v_call: TRBV7-9
clone_size: -
cdr3_nt: TGTGCCAGCAGCCAGGACGGCTCTGGAAACACCATATATTTT
cdr3_aa: CASSQDGSGNTIYF

d_call: -
j_call: TRBJ1-1
v_call: TRBV20-1
clone_size: many
cdr3_nt: TGCAGTGCTCACTTCTGGGGCCTGGAGAACACTGAAGCTTTCTTT
cdr3_aa: CSAHFWGLENTEAFF

d_call: -
j_call: TRBJ1-2
v_call: TRBV20-1
clone_size: many
cdr3_nt: TGCAGTGCTACAAGGACAGATCCTAACTATGGCTACACCTTC
cdr3_aa: CSATRTDPNYGYTF

d_call: -
j_call: TRBJ2-3
v_call: TRBV19
clone_size: -
cdr3_nt: TGTGCCAGTAGGGTAAATAGGGGGGCCAGCACAGATACGCAGTATTTT
cdr3_aa: CASRVNRGASTDTQYF

d_call: -
j_call: TRBJ1-5
v_call: TRBV4-1
clone_size: -
cdr3_nt: TGCGCCAGCAGCCAAGATGGATCGGGGGGAGGCAATCAGCCCCAGCATTTT
cdr3_aa: CASSQDGSGGGNQPQHF

d_call: TRBD1
j_call: TRBJ1-2
v_call: TRBV19
clone_size: -
cdr3_nt: TGTGCCAGTAGTCCGGCGACAGGGTATGGCTACACCTTC
cdr3_aa: CASSPATGYGYTF

d_call: -
j_call: TRBJ1-1
v_call: TRBV18
clone_size: many
cdr3_nt: TGTGCCAGCTCAATGGGACCGCCCCCGAGCACTGAAGCTTTCTTT
cdr3_aa: CASSMGPPPSTEAFF

d_call: TRBD2
j_call: TRBJ2-1
v_call: TRBV3-1
clone_size: many
cdr3_nt: TGTGCCAGCAGCCAAGGGACTAGCGGGAGTCACGAGCAGTTCTTC
cdr3_aa: CASSQGTSGSHEQFF

d_call: -
j_call: TRBJ2-3
v_call: TRBV19
clone_size: -
cdr3_nt: TGTGCCAGTAGTATGACTGTAGATACGCAGTATTTT
cdr3_aa: CASSMTVDTQYF

d_call: TRBD1
j_call: TRBJ2-7
v_call: TRBV20-1
clone_size: few
cdr3_nt: TGCAGTGCCACCCAGTCCCACAGGGGGATGGAGGAGCAGTACTTC
cdr3_aa: CSATQSHRGMEEQYF

d_call: TRBD1
j_call: TRBJ1-4
v_call: TRBV12-3/TRBV12-4
clone_size: many
cdr3_nt: TGTGCCAGCACCAGAAGCCAGACAGGGCTGTCTTTTAATGAAAAACTGTTTTTT
cdr3_aa: CASTRSQTGLSFNEKLFF